This is a list of T cell receptor beta chains from one sample in a study of T cell responses to AZD1222 COVID-19 vaccine. Sequencing was performed with immunoSEQ multiplex PCR; in TCRdb, only in-frame clones are kept and a portion is missing. The table lists approximately 130,000 clones, 88% of them singletons. The starting material was peripheral blood, obtained 28 days after the second AZD1222 dose. These receptors all stem from an adult who received the AZD1222 COVID-19 vaccine. The CDR3 runs from the conserved cysteine through the conserved F or W. A D gene is named only where the DNA matches it firmly. Expanded clones are given a class, and other clones once, few, many or no size at all.

NA	TRBV28	NA	TRBJ2-2	CASNPRDAWSGELFF	TGTGCCAGCAACCCCCGGGACGCTTGGTCCGGGGAGCTGTTTTTT
NA	TRBV19	NA	TRBJ1-1	CASSLGTVEAFF	TGTGCCAGTAGTCTGGGGACGGTTGAAGCTTTCTTT
once	TRBV10-3	TRBD1	TRBJ1-2	CAISESGTGSGYTF	TGTGCCATCAGTGAGAGCGGGACAGGGTCCGGCTACACCTTC
NA	TRBV18	NA	TRBJ1-2	CASSPTRSYGYTF	TGTGCCAGCTCACCAACTAGATCCTATGGCTACACCTTC
NA	TRBV5-1	NA	TRBJ1-5	CASSLGNNQPQHF	TGCGCCAGCAGCTTAGGTAACAATCAGCCCCAGCATTTT
NA	TRBV5-1	TRBD1	TRBJ2-7	CASTSQGQGNYEQYF	TGCGCCAGCACCAGCCAAGGACAGGGGAACTACGAGCAGTACTTC
NA	TRBV18	TRBD1	TRBJ2-3	CASSKDRDHGYTQYF	TGTGCCAGCTCAAAGGACAGGGACCACGGGTATACGCAGTATTTT
NA	TRBV6-2/TRBV6-3	TRBD2	TRBJ2-1	CASSWGTSGRVGNEQFF	TGTGCCAGCAGTTGGGGGACTAGCGGGAGGGTTGGCAATGAGCAGTTCTTC
NA	TRBV11-2	NA	TRBJ2-2	CASCQQNTGELFF	TGTGCCAGCTGCCAACAAAACACCGGGGAGCTGTTTTTT
NA	TRBV7-3	NA	TRBJ1-3	CASSTKGGSGNTIYF	TGTGCCAGCAGCACCAAAGGGGGCTCTGGAAACACCATATATTTT
NA	TRBV19	NA	TRBJ1-3	CASSIQGPSGNTIYF	TGTGCCAGTAGTATCCAGGGGCCTTCTGGAAACACCATATATTTT
NA	TRBV5-1	NA	TRBJ2-5	CASYGVVGETQYF	TGCGCCAGCTACGGGGTAGTGGGAGAGACCCAGTACTTC
NA	TRBV28	NA	TRBJ1-5	CASSPGGGTVQPQHF	TGTGCCAGCAGCCCCGGGGGGGGGACGGTACAGCCCCAGCATTTT
NA	TRBV4-3	NA	TRBJ1-2	CASSHRYEAPGGGYTF	TGCGCCAGCAGCCATAGGTATGAGGCCCCCGGCGGAGGCTACACCTTC
NA	TRBV6-5	NA	TRBJ1-3	CASSPDSISGNTIYF	TGTGCCAGCAGCCCGGACAGCATCTCTGGAAACACCATATATTTT
NA	TRBV27	TRBD2	TRBJ2-7	CATRLANSYEQYF	TGTGCCACCCGACTAGCAAACTCCTACGAGCAGTACTTC
NA	TRBV19	NA	TRBJ1-1	CASTVTRGTEAFF	TGTGCCAGTACCGTGACAAGGGGAACTGAAGCTTTCTTT
NA	TRBV5-6	NA	TRBJ1-1	CASSRPPGEGNTEAFF	TGTGCCAGCAGCCGGCCGCCAGGGGAGGGGAACACTGAAGCTTTCTTT
NA	TRBV6-2/TRBV6-3	TRBD2	TRBJ2-1	CASSFPLAGGPYNEQFF	TGTGCCAGCAGTTTCCCTCTAGCGGGGGGTCCCTACAATGAGCAGTTCTTC
NA	TRBV10-3	NA	TRBJ1-5	CAIKGLINQPQHF	TGTGCCATCAAGGGACTAATTAATCAGCCCCAGCATTTT
NA	TRBV18	TRBD1	TRBJ1-5	CASSGTDNQPQHF	TGTGCCAGCTCCGGGACAGACAATCAGCCCCAGCATTTT
NA	TRBV2	NA	TRBJ1-2	CASTLTFNGYTF	TGTGCCAGTACCTTGACTTTTAATGGCTACACCTTC
NA	TRBV27	NA	TRBJ1-5	CASSYSLNSNQPQHF	TGTGCCAGCAGTTACAGCTTAAATAGCAATCAGCCCCAGCATTTT
few	TRBV11-2	TRBD1	TRBJ2-5	CASSMWDREETQYF	TGTGCCAGCTCTATGTGGGACAGGGAAGAGACCCAGTACTTC
NA	TRBV18	NA	TRBJ1-1	CASSPKAPGGGTEAFF	TGTGCCAGCTCCCCAAAGGCTCCGGGTGGGGGCACTGAAGCTTTCTTT
NA	TRBV28	NA	TRBJ2-7	CASSLRQGTVDEQYF	TGTGCCAGCAGTTTACGCCAGGGAACGGTCGACGAGCAGTACTTC
NA	TRBV12-3/TRBV12-4	TRBD1	TRBJ1-2	CASSGQAGNGYTF	TGTGCCAGCAGTGGACAGGCAGGAAATGGCTACACCTTC
NA	TRBV28	NA	TRBJ2-7	CASSLVQRVLYEQYF	TGTGCCAGCAGTTTGGTACAGCGGGTCCTCTACGAGCAGTACTTC
NA	TRBV18	NA	TRBJ1-1	CASSPGQITEAFF	TGTGCCAGCTCGCCAGGACAAATCACTGAAGCTTTCTTT
NA	TRBV28	NA	TRBJ1-2	CASHRVNYGYTF	TGTGCCTCCCACCGGGTAAACTATGGCTACACCTTC
NA	TRBV4-2	TRBD2	TRBJ2-1	CASSQDVVTSGYNEQFF	TGTGCCAGCAGCCAAGATGTCGTGACTAGCGGGTATAATGAGCAGTTCTTC
NA	TRBV5-1	NA	TRBJ2-3	CASSLAYQGSTDTQYF	TGCGCCAGCAGCCTGGCGTATCAGGGGAGCACAGATACGCAGTATTTT